This TCR beta chain was documented in a study of preoperative IRX-2 immunotherapy in early breast cancer. Assay: immunoSEQ multiplex PCR; the TCRdb copy retains only in-frame clones and omits some. The sample shows roughly 93,000 clones, 86% of them seen only once. Regarding treatment: preoperative locoregional IRX-2 cytokine immunotherapy. Samples came from a phase Ib trial of preoperative locoregional IRX-2 cytokine immunotherapy. Trimming pared 3 bases from V and 2 bases from J, leaving 11 bases between. This CDR3 region has 15 residues. The germline CDR1 and CDR2 sequences are MDHEN and SYDVKM. The TCR was taken from a human donor with breast cancer. The chain carries TRBV28 and TRBJ1-5; D uncertain. Material: tumor tissue, obtained after IRX-2 immunotherapy. CDR3 region: CASSFEGPRNQPQHF. As DNA, the CDR3 is TGTGCCAGCAGTTTTGAGGGCCCTCGCAATCAGCCCCAGCATTTT.